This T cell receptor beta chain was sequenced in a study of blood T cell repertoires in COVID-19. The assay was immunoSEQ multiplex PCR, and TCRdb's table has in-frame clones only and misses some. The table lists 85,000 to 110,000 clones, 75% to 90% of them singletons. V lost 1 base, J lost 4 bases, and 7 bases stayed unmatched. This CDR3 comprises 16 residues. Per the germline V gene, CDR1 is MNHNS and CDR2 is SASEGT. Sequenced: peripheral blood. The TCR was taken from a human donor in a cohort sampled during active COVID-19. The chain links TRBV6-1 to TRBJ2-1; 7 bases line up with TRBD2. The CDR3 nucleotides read TGTGCCAGCAGTGAAGATTGGGGGGGTTATTACAATGAGCAGTTCTTC. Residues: CASSEDWGGYYNEQFF.